These 32 T cell receptor beta chains originate from one sample sequenced in a study of blood T cell repertoires in COVID-19. The table came from immunoSEQ multiplex PCR; TCRdb's copy has only in-frame clones and leaves some out. Here the sample spans approximately 210,000 clones, roughly 90% being singletons. The specimen was peripheral blood. Every receptor here comes from a man between 65 and 79 years old with acute or convalescent COVID-19.

This clone was counted a few times. CDR3 sequence (DNA): TGCGCCAGCAGCCAAGGACGACAGGGTTTCTCTGGGGCCAACGTCCTGACTTTC. Translated: CASSQGRQGFSGANVLTF. The chain uses TRBV4-3 and TRBJ2-6; TRBD1 matches 7 bases. The CDR3 is 18 amino acids. CDR1 and CDR2 from the germline V gene are LGHNA and YSLEER. V shed 1 base, J shed 0 bases, and the junction held 6 bases outside the gene matches.

The chain is built from TRBV29-1 and TRBJ1-3; the match to TRBD1 covers 9 bases. The CDR3 sequence is 14 residues long. V trimming: 7 bases; J trimming: 3 bases; junction bases outside the gene matches: 7. Looked up from germline, CDR1 is SQVTM and CDR2 is ANQGSEA. CDR3 residues: CSGKQGASGNTIYF. The CDR3 DNA reads as TGCAGCGGAAAACAGGGGGCTAGTGGAAACACCATATATTTT.

The genes are TRBV30 and TRBJ1-2, with 8 bases aligning to TRBD1. Losses at the gene ends were 1 base for V and 4 bases for J; bases not matched to a gene: 8. The CDR3 covers 15 residues. Per germline, CDR1 GTSNPN and CDR2 SVGIG (reference sequence). CDR3 DNA sequence: TGTGCCTGGAGTGCGGTCGGACAGGGCGCCTATGGCTACACCTTC. Protein: CAWSAVGQGAYGYTF.

This clone was found a few times. The chain recombines TRBV30 with TRBJ2-2, with TRBD2 identical over 11 bases. The V gene's germline CDR1 is GTSNPN and CDR2 SVGIG (reference sequence). J lost 11 bases, V lost 3 bases, and 11 bases had no gene match. This CDR3 is 15 amino acids long. This CDR3 is CAWRLAGGAIGELFF. The CDR3 DNA reads TGTGCCTGGAGATTAGCGGGAGGGGCAATCGGCGAGCTGTTTTTT.

V and J are TRBV28 and TRBJ2-1; the D gene is possibly TRBD1 (6 bases). CDR1 is MDHEN and CDR2 is SYDVKM in the germline V gene. Trimming removed 5 bases at V and 4 bases at J, with 15 bases between. The length of the CDR3 is 15 residues. Here the CDR3 reads CASSKQGSPYNEQFF. CDR3 bases: TGTGCCAGCAGTAAACAGGGATCCCCTTACAATGAGCAGTTCTTC.

This clone was found once. This chain links TRBV7-9 with TRBJ2-5; TRBD1 aligns across 7 bases. V shed 5 bases, J shed 4 bases, and the junction held 10 bases outside the gene matches. The CDR3 consists of 15 residues. The V gene's germline CDR1 is SEHNR and CDR2 FQNEAQ (reference sequence). CDR3 coding DNA: TGTGCCAGCAGCGCCACAGGGGTGAATGGAGAGACCCAGTACTTC. As protein: CASSATGVNGETQYF.

The chain combines TRBV3-1 (or the pseudogene TRBV3-2) with TRBJ2-1, with 10 bases aligning to TRBD2. Germline-derived CDR1 and CDR2 are LGHDT and YNNKEL (reference sequence). Trimming at V came to 5 bases and at J to 0 bases, leaving 1 base not matched to a gene. This CDR3 has 15 residues. CDR3 protein: CASSSSGSSYNEQFF. CDR3 DNA sequence: TGTGCCAGCAGCTCTAGCGGGAGCTCCTACAATGAGCAGTTCTTC.

This chain joins TRBV19 and TRBJ2-2, with 7 nucleotides matching TRBD1. V was pared by 1 base and J by 3 bases, with 14 bases of the junction left unmatched. CDR3 length: 19 amino acids. Germline values: CDR1 LNHDA, CDR2 SQIVND (reference sequence). CDR3 coding DNA: TGTGCCAGTAGTATAGTGTCGAATTTAGGGACAGCGGACACCGGGGAGCTGTTTTTT. Translation gives CASSIVSNLGTADTGELFF.

V and J are TRBV6-1 and TRBJ1-5; D is unresolved. This CDR3 is 13 amino acids long. Looked up from germline, CDR1 is MNHNS and CDR2 is SASEGT. The V gene lost 1 base and the J gene lost 5 bases, with 6 bases spanning the gap. The CDR3 is CASSEVGDQPQHF. The CDR3 nucleotides read TGTGCCAGCAGTGAAGTGGGCGATCAGCCCCAGCATTTT.

This sequence joins TRBV29-1 and TRBJ1-2; D unresolved. V was trimmed by 6 bases and J by 9 bases, leaving 20 bases between them. There are 13 residues in the CDR3. From germline, CDR1 is SQVTM and CDR2 ANQGSEA. Here the CDR3 reads CSVADGLSMSYTF. CDR3 nucleotides: TGCAGCGTCGCCGACGGACTGTCTATGAGCTACACCTTC.

This clone was recorded only once. V is TRBV14 and J is TRBJ1-4; possible D gene TRBD1, 6 bases. The CDR3 runs to 13 residues. Germline lookup yields CDR1 SGHDN and CDR2 FVKESK. The germline V and J ends were trimmed by 4 bases and 13 bases, with 16 bases remaining between them. The CDR3 bases are TGTGCCAGCAGCCTAAACAGGGACGGACGACTGTTTTTT. This gives the protein CASSLNRDGRLFF.

The CDR3 protein is CASSSGLANTQYF. The CDR3 DNA reads TGTGCCAGCAGTTCGGGACTAGCGAATACGCAGTATTTT. This rearrangement joins TRBV6-5 to TRBJ2-3; TRBD2 aligns across 10 bases. Germline values: CDR1 MNHEY, CDR2 SVGAGI. The CDR3 covers 13 residues. J was trimmed by 7 bases and V by 4 bases; bases with no gene match: 2.

The V call is TRBV5-5, the J call TRBJ1-2; D may be TRBD1 (5 bases). V was pared by 3 bases and J by 6 bases, with 21 bases between. Germline V gives CDR1 SGHKS, CDR2 YYEKEE (reference sequence). This CDR3 has 16 amino acids. The CDR3 region is CASSSGITDRTDGYTF. The DNA for the CDR3 is TGTGCCAGCAGCTCCGGCATTACCGACAGAACGGATGGCTACACCTTC.

V gene TRBV5-6 combines with J gene TRBJ2-3; the match to TRBD1 covers 8 bases. This CDR3 spans 16 amino acids. J lost 2 bases, V lost 4 bases, and 9 bases had no gene match. CDR1 is SGHDT and CDR2 is YYEEEE in the germline V gene. The CDR3 DNA is TGTGCCAGCAGCCGGTATCAGGGGGCTCTCACAGATACGCAGTATTTT. Its protein product is CASSRYQGALTDTQYF. Using reference TRBV5-6 and TRBJ2-3 for the parts outside the CDR3, the full variable domain is DAGVTQSPTHLIKTRGQQVTLRCSPKSGHDTVSWYQQALGQGPQFIFQYYEEEERQRGNFPDRFSGHQFPNYSSELNVNALLLGDSALYLCASSRYQGALTDTQYFGPGTRLTVL.

This clone has more than one count but fewer than ten. The gene calls are TRBV27 and TRBJ1-5; no definite D call. Trimming shortened V by 8 bases and J by 9 bases, and 11 bases separated the two germline ends. Germline assignment: CDR1 MNHEY and CDR2 SMNVEV (reference sequence). The CDR3 has 11 residues. DNA of the CDR3: TGTGCCAGCGGGCGGAGGATGCCCCAGCATTTT. Its protein is CASGRRMPQHF.

V is TRBV3-1 (or the pseudogene TRBV3-2) and J is TRBJ2-2, with D possibly being TRBD1 (6 bases). Per germline, CDR1 LGHDT and CDR2 YNNKEL (reference sequence). Trimming took 1 base from V and 1 from J, leaving 16 bases between them. The CDR3 consists of 18 residues. The CDR3 DNA is TGTGCCAGCAGCCAAGTAGCGACAGGCGATTTGAACACCGGGGAGCTGTTTTTT. Amino acid sequence: CASSQVATGDLNTGELFF.

V gene TRBV4-2 combines with J gene TRBJ1-5; 8 bases match TRBD1. Germline CDR1 reads LGHNA; CDR2 reads YNFKEQ. Trimming took 0 bases from V and 7 from J; bases not matched to a gene: 11. The CDR3 spans 17 residues. The CDR3 loop is CASSQDGRTGTRQPQHF. The CDR3 nucleotides read TGTGCCAGCAGCCAAGATGGTCGGACAGGGACCCGCCAGCCCCAGCATTTT.

This clone was observed a few times. The V call is TRBV7-7, the J call TRBJ2-2; unclear D gene. CDR1 SSHAT and CDR2 FNYEAQ come from the germline V gene (reference sequence). The CDR3 covers 16 residues. V dropped 5 bases and J dropped 4 bases, with 17 bases sitting between them. This CDR3 reads CASSQTGGVGTGELFF. The CDR3 region has the DNA TGTGCCAGCAGCCAAACCGGCGGAGTGGGCACCGGGGAGCTGTTTTTT.

J is TRBJ2-2 and V is TRBV19, with a possible D match to TRBD2 (6 bases). Per the germline V gene, CDR1 is LNHDA and CDR2 is SQIVND (reference sequence). Trimming cost V 3 bases and J 0 bases, with 8 bases left between them. The CDR3 loop spans 15 amino acids. CDR3 nucleotide sequence: TGTGCCAGTAGTATCGGAGGGGCGAACACCGGGGAGCTGTTTTTT. It is translated as CASSIGGANTGELFF. The entire variable domain, with the rest obtained from reference TRBV19 and TRBJ2-2, is as follows: DGGITQSPKYLFRKEGQNVTLSCEQNLNHDAMYWYRQDPGQGLRLIYYSQIVNDFQKGDIAEGYSVSREKKESFPLTVTSAQKNPTAFYLCASSIGGANTGELFFGEGSRLTVL.

In its sample, this clone was seen once. The V call is TRBV29-1, the J call TRBJ2-7, with no clear D. Germline-derived CDR1 and CDR2 are SQVTM and ANQGSEA. The V gene lost 1 base and the J gene lost 9 bases, with 13 bases spanning the gap. The CDR3 is made up of 12 amino acids. CDR3 residues: CSVEGRLILQYF. For the CDR3, the DNA is TGCAGCGTTGAAGGCAGGCTTATTCTGCAGTACTTC.

The chain joins TRBV9 to TRBJ2-1; the D gene is possibly TRBD1 (5 bases). Germline-derived CDR1 and CDR2 are SGDLS and YYNGEE. This CDR3 contains 14 residues. V lost 0 bases and J lost 9, with 13 bases in between. CDR3 protein: CASSVVMTESEQFF. The CDR3 DNA is TGTGCCAGCAGCGTAGTAATGACAGAGAGTGAGCAGTTCTTC. Based on the CDR3 plus reference TRBV9 and TRBJ2-1, the full variable domain is DSGVTQTPKHLITATGQRVTLRCSPRSGDLSVYWYQQSLDQGLQFLIQYYNGEERAKGNILERFSAQQFPDLHSELNLSSLELGDSALYFCASSVVMTESEQFFGPGTRLTVL.

The gene calls are TRBV7-8 and TRBJ1-3; possibly TRBD1 for D (5 bases). This CDR3 is built from 16 residues. Trimming took off 1 base at V and 0 bases at J, with 10 bases between the two ends. Germline values: CDR1 SGHVS, CDR2 FQNEAQ. The CDR3 DNA reads TGTGCCAGCAGCTTAGGGACACCAGTCTCTGGAAACACCATATATTTT. Protein: CASSLGTPVSGNTIYF.

V and J are TRBV24-1 and TRBJ1-5; D ambiguous. Trimming took 5 bases from V and 3 from J, leaving 10 bases between them. CDR1 is KGHDR, CDR2 SFDVKD, per germline. The CDR3 sequence is 14 residues long. For the CDR3, the DNA is TGTGCCACCAGTGCGGGTGGAACCAATCAGCCCCAGCATTTT. This codes for CATSAGGTNQPQHF.

J is TRBJ1-5 and V is TRBV19, with no clear D. CDR1 and CDR2 from the germline V gene are LNHDA and SQIVND (reference sequence). Trimming took 3 bases from V and 1 from J, leaving 4 bases between them. The CDR3 loop spans 13 amino acids. The DNA of the CDR3 is TGTGCCAGTAGTATGGAGAGCAATCAGCCCCAGCATTTT. Protein product: CASSMESNQPQHF.

V usage is TRBV6-1 and J usage is TRBJ2-4, with 7 bases lining up with TRBD2. Germline CDR1 MNHNS, CDR2 SASEGT. The CDR3 is 15 residues long. J gave up 0 bases and V 3 bases, and 2 bases lay outside the gene matches. CDR3 amino acids: CASSEGGIAKNIQYF. In nucleotides, the CDR3 is TGTGCCAGCAGTGAGGGGGGGATAGCCAAAAACATTCAGTACTTC.

V is TRBV11-2 and J is TRBJ2-1; D call uncertain. The V gene lost 1 base and the J gene lost 4 bases, with 11 bases spanning the gap. Germline-derived CDR1 and CDR2 are SGHAT and FQNNGV. The CDR3 length is 15 residues. For the CDR3, the DNA is TGTGCCAGCAGCTTAGTAGTAACTACTTACAATGAGCAGTTCTTC. Its protein product is CASSLVVTTYNEQFF.

The chain links TRBV27 to TRBJ2-3; D remains unclear. CDR3 size: 12 residues. The germline CDR1 and CDR2 sequences are MNHEY and SMNVEV (reference sequence). Between the trimmed V and J ends, which lost 6 bases and 5 bases, there was a span of 9 bases. The CDR3, as DNA: TGTGCCAGCAGCTCCCTAGGAGATACGCAGTATTTT. It specifies CASSSLGDTQYF.

This chain links TRBV7-2 with TRBJ1-2; TRBD1 might be the D (5 bases). The germline V gene has CDR1 SGHTA and CDR2 FQGNSA. There are 16 residues in the CDR3. Trimming removed 1 base at V and 7 bases at J, with 19 bases between. The CDR3 loop reads CASSLVSGELTTGYTF. DNA of the CDR3: TGTGCCAGCAGCTTAGTGTCGGGGGAATTGACTACTGGCTACACCTTC.

V is TRBV2 and J is TRBJ1-5; possibly TRBD1 for D (5 bases). The CDR3 consists of 15 residues. V was clipped by 3 bases and J by 0 bases, with 9 bases between them. Germline loops: CDR1 SNHLY, CDR2 FYNNEI. CDR3 DNA: TGTGCCAGCAGTGACGGGACTCTTAGCAATCAGCCCCAGCATTTT. Its translation is CASSDGTLSNQPQHF.

The genes are TRBV5-1 and TRBJ1-1; 10 bases are shared with TRBD1. J was trimmed by 2 bases and V by 2 bases; bases with no gene match: 6. Looked up from germline, CDR1 is SGHRS and CDR2 is YFSETQ. The CDR3 has 16 residues. The CDR3 loop is CASSFDRGQVNTEAFF. The DNA for the CDR3 is TGCGCCAGCAGCTTCGACAGGGGGCAAGTTAACACTGAAGCTTTCTTT.

The V and J genes are TRBV27 and TRBJ2-7, with TRBD1 matching over 7 bases. The CDR3 extends over 14 amino acids. The germline CDR1 and CDR2 sequences are MNHEY and SMNVEV (reference sequence). The ends lost 0 bases at V and 4 bases at J; junction bases unmatched: 3. This chain's CDR3 is CASSLSGQIYEQYF. The DNA for the CDR3 is TGTGCCAGCAGTTTATCGGGACAGATTTACGAGCAGTACTTC.

This clone has only one observation. The rearrangement joins TRBV9 to TRBJ2-1, with 7 bases fitting TRBD2. V shed 2 bases and J 0 bases; nucleotides not matched to a gene: 8. Germline loops: CDR1 SGDLS, CDR2 YYNGEE. The CDR3 totals 17 residues. CDR3 loop: CASSVEGRASSYNEQFF. The CDR3 DNA follows: TGTGCCAGCAGCGTGGAGGGGAGGGCATCCTCCTACAATGAGCAGTTCTTC.